This T cell receptor beta chain was obtained from a study of blood T cell repertoires in COVID-19. Per the original methods: How many nucleated cells were present was estimated from reference gene primer amplification. The repertoire was sequenced with immunoSEQ multiplex PCR; TCRdb's copy has only in-frame clones and lacks some. The V and J calls and the clone size are those of that table, but D and trimming were determined from the DNA. The table has under 200,000 clones, around four fifths seen once. V dropped 6 bases and J dropped 10; count of bases not matched to a gene: 9. The CDR3 has 13 residues.

The clonotype comes from an elderly woman with active or convalescent COVID-19. The source material was peripheral blood. The rearrangement links TRBV12-3 or TRBV12-4 to TRBJ1-2, with 9 bases that match TRBD1. The CDR3 spells CASSTGGPWVYTF. The CDR3 region has the DNA TGTGCCAGCAGCACAGGGGGCCCCTGGGTCTACACCTTC.